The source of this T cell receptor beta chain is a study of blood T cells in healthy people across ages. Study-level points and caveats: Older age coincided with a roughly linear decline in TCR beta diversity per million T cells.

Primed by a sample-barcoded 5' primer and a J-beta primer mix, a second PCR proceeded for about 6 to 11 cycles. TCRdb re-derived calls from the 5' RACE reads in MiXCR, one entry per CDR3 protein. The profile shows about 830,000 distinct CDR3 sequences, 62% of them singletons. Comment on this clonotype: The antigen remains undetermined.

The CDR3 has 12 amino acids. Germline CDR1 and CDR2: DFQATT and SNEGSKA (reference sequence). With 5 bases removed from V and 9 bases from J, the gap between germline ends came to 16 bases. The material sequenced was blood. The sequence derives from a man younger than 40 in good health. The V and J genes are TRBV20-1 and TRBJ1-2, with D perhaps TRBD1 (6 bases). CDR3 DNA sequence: TGCAGTGCTCGTACGGACAGTACAAGCTACACCTTC. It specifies CSARTDSTSYTF.